This T cell receptor (beta chain) was recorded in a study of regulatory T cells in long-lasting Graves disease. The TCR beta library used iRepertoire HTBI primers with Arm-PCR amplification of CDR3. TCRdb recomputed calls from the multiplex PCR reads with MiXCR, one row per CDR3 protein. This table holds some 340,000 distinct CDR3 sequences, about 23% found once. Described time point: persistent/refractory GD, antithyroid drugs over 5 years with positive TRAb. The TCR library was made from RNA that had been extracted from PBMCs in TRIzol. V lost 3 bases to trimming and J lost 6 bases; unmatched junction nucleotides: 9. Germline V gene data show CDR1 as DFQATT and CDR2 as SNEGSKA (reference sequence). The CDR3 is made up of 14 amino acids. This clonotype was detected a few times. Its antigen is as yet unknown. Findings and caveats of the study: Persistent patients had a count of shared public clonotypes (approximately 3,000) that exceeded that of new patients (around 1,000).

The rearrangement links TRBV20-1 to TRBJ2-7; 9 bases align to TRBD1. The TCR originated in a woman in her forties with Graves disease. The sample was peripheral blood mononuclear cells (PBMCs), taken when the disease was refractory, from a patient treated with antithyroid drugs. In DNA form, the CDR3 reads TGCAGTGCTAGCGGGGACAGGGATGCCTCCGAGCAGTACTTC. It yields the protein CSASGDRDASEQYF.